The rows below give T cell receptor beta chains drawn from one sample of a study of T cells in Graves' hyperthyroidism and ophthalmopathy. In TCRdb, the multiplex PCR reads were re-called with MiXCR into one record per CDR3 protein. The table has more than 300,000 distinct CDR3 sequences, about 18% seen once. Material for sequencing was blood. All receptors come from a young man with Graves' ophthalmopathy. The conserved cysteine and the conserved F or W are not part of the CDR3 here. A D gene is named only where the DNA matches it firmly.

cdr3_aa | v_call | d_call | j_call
ASNKPTGELF | TRBV6-2/TRBV6-3 | - | TRBJ2-2
ASSLNPGTGGLGTEAF | TRBV7-2 | TRBD1 | TRBJ1-1
SARDGVAGAPGGQY | TRBV20-1 | TRBD2 | TRBJ2-7
ASSPTRPGPNTDTQY | TRBV7-4 | - | TRBJ2-3
ASSQGLFGEQY | TRBV14 | - | TRBJ2-7
ASSLGGLAHNEQF | TRBV12-3/TRBV12-4 | TRBD2 | TRBJ2-1
ASSPGGLQY | TRBV11-2 | TRBD2 | TRBJ2-7
SAPRLGSSTDTQY | TRBV20-1 | - | TRBJ2-3
ATSDQRGAQH | TRBV24-1 | - | TRBJ1-5
ASSQETGASTDTQY | TRBV14 | - | TRBJ2-3
AISEQGAHGYT | TRBV10-3 | TRBD1 | TRBJ1-2
ASSQTLAGSTDTQY | TRBV4-1 | TRBD2 | TRBJ2-3
ASSLESTRDEQF | TRBV11-3 | - | TRBJ2-1
ASTLGDRVPGEQY | TRBV28 | TRBD1 | TRBJ2-7
ASSPWQGEFYEQY | TRBV19 | TRBD1 | TRBJ2-7